This paragraph covers one T cell receptor beta chain sequence. Its matching antigen is unknown. These data are taken from a study of cytomegalovirus exposure and HLA in healthy donors. Study summary: Out of 350 to 400 genotyped donors, about 80% belonged to the Caucasian-associated ancestry cluster. Findings of the study overall: In a later analysis, HLA-associated TCR beta chains were more clonally expanded than equally common others. Several of the most significant clusters appeared, in a later analysis, to be linked to common viral pathogens.

CDR1 is LNHDA and CDR2 is SQIVND in the germline V gene (reference sequence). This CDR3 comprises 17 residues. Unmatched junction bases numbered 16, after V lost 5 bases and J lost 5 bases. A multiplex PCR was run with 60 Vbeta primers and 13 Jbeta primers. The table came from immunoSEQ multiplex PCR; TCRdb's copy has only in-frame clones and leaves some out. The repertoire includes some 130,000 clones, over 70% of them detected once, and approximately 2.1% sits in the top ten. The sequence was collected from a man aged 25 to 45 in good health and CMV-seronegative. The V and J genes are TRBV19 and TRBJ1-1, with 8 bases aligning to TRBD1. Sequenced input: PBMCs. CDR3 DNA sequence: TGTGCCAGTAGTTCCCCTCGAAGTAGGCAGGGGGCTACTGAAGCTTTCTTT. This codes for CASSSPRSRQGATEAFF.